This T cell receptor beta chain came from a study of cytomegalovirus exposure and HLA in healthy donors. The study's findings and limits: While the bulk of TCR sequences proved rare, some public TCRs turned up in many donors.

The PCR used 60 Vbeta and 13 Jbeta primers. Clones were sequenced by immunoSEQ multiplex PCR, and TCRdb holds only the in-frame ones, with some missing. In the table there are roughly 150,000 clones, about 81% of which are singletons. Germline values: CDR1 SGDLS, CDR2 YYNGEE. The CDR3 is 15 amino acids. Germline trimming cut 0 bases from V and 10 bases from J; bases unmatched to any gene: 7. As for this clone: As yet, its antigen is unknown.

The TCR was taken from a woman under 30 in good health and CMV-seronegative. Sequenced sample: PBMCs. The rearrangement joins TRBV9 to TRBJ1-6; 7 bases map to TRBD1. CDR3 nucleotides: TGTGCCAGCAGCGTAGACCAGGGGGAGAGCTCACCCCTCCACTTT. Translating gives CASSVDQGESSPLHF.